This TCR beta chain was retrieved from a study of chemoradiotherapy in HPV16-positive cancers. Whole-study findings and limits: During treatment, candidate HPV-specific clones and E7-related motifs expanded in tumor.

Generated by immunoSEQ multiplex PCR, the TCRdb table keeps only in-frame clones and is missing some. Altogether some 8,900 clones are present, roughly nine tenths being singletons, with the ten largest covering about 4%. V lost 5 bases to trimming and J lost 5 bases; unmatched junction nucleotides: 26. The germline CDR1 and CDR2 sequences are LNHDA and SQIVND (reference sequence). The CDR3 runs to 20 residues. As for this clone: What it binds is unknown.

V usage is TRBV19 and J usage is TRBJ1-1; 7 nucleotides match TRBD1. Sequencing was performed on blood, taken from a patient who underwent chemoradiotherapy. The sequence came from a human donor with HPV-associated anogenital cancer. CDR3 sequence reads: CASSSLSGTEKLGMGTEAFF. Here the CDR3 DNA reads TGTGCCAGTAGTTCCCTATCCGGGACAGAAAAACTTGGGATGGGGACTGAAGCTTTCTTT.